This record covers a single T cell receptor beta chain. The CDR3 is 15 residues long. V lost 0 bases and J 2 bases, leaving 8 bases between the germline ends. Germline V gives CDR1 SGHRS, CDR2 YFSETQ. These data originate in a study of blood T cell repertoires in COVID-19. Study as a whole: Acute and convalescent COVID-19 specimens originated in the United States, Italy and Spain. The analysed material was cDNA or gDNA that came from T cells, B-cell-depleted T cells, or PBMCs.

Authors' data handling: The assay estimated nucleated cells by amplifying reference gene primers. Data came from immunoSEQ multiplex PCR; TCRdb stores just in-frame clones and leaves some out. V and J calls and clone size are copied from that table; D and trimming were computed from the DNA. This sample yields 150,000 to 200,000 clones, of which about nine tenths are seen a single time; around 2.3% belongs to the top ten. The V call is TRBV5-1, the J call TRBJ1-4; a possible D gene is TRBD1 (6 bases). Material: peripheral blood. This clonotype was sampled from a man between 65 and 79 years old with active or convalescent COVID-19. The CDR3: CASSLGGGTNEKLFF. The DNA for the CDR3 is TGCGCCAGCAGCTTGGGAGGGGGTACTAATGAAAAACTGTTTTTT.